The T cell receptor (beta chain) described here comes from a study of CD8+CD57+ T cells in acquired aplastic anemia. The study, taken as a whole, reports: Between the patient and control groups, CD8+ Simpson's diversity did not differ significantly.

Patients chosen for sequencing had shown CD8+CD57+ cell expansion by flow cytometry. All participating patients were living with severe acquired aplastic anemia. Genomic DNA was employed as the template in profiling TCR beta VDJ and CDR3. TCRdb called the reads again in MiXCR, with one record for every CDR3 protein. The sample holds 450,000 to 600,000 distinct CDR3 sequences, about a third seen once. Germline-derived CDR1 and CDR2 are SNHLY and FYNNEI. With 3 bases removed from V and 6 bases from J, the gap between germline ends came to 9 bases. The CDR3 sequence is 13 residues long. This clonotype showed up many times. Its matching antigen is unknown.

The V and J genes are TRBV2 and TRBJ1-5; unclear D gene. Source material: sorted CD4+, CD8+, or CD8+CD57+ T cells (not recorded which) from PBMCs. This TCR derives from a human donor with aplastic anemia. CDR3: CASSDSRVQPQHF. The CDR3 DNA follows: TGTGCCAGCAGTGATAGTAGGGTTCAGCCCCAGCATTTT.